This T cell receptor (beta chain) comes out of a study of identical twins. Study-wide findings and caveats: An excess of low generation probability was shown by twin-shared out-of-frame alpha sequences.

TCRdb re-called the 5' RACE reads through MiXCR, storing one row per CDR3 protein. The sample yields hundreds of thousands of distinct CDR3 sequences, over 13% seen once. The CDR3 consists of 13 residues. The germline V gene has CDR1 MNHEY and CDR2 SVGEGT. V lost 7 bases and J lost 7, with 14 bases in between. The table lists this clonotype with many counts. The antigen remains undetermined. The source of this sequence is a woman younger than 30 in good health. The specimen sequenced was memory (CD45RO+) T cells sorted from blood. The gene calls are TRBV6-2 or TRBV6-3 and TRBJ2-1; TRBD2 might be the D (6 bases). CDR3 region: CASILAGSNEQFF. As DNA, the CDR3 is TGTGCCAGCATCTTGGCGGGATCTAATGAGCAGTTCTTC.